Reported below is one T cell receptor beta chain. Its antigen has not been determined. Base qualities were left out, and no much larger clone turns up one base away. This sample stems from a study of T cell responses to AZD1222 COVID-19 vaccine (dated by TCRdb to 2020 to 2023). Concerning the study at large: AZD1222 recipients with second doses at about 4 weeks or about 12 weeks were pooled, because spike-specific TCR depth and breadth did not differ between schedules. TCR sequencing was performed for 230 to 250 trial participants, of whom around 200 were given two doses of AZD1222 and 26 were given two doses of MenACWY control vaccine. Trial participants were enrolled by age into 18-55, 56-69 and 70-plus year subgroups, with roughly 160, 29 and 62 TCR-sequenced participants respectively.

Beyond this particular receptor, the publication reports: Conclusions about previously exposed vaccinees are limited because only five to seven AZD1222 recipients were SARS-CoV-2 seropositive at baseline. In the small 56-69-year group, the increase in depth fell short of significance, most likely because of low power. Most participants were white British and females outnumbered males, and the authors suggested that clonal diversity may have been underestimated. Vaccine-associated CD4 TCRs spanned the whole spike protein, with dominant responses in regions 160-218 and 743-854. A significant rise in spike-specific TCR breadth and depth was observed after two AZD1222 doses relative to day 0 and relative to MenACWY recipients. Because no day 14 peak-response samples were available, the repertoires could be characterized only after the peak T cell response. Reportedly, almost half of the unique spike-specific TCRs recognized epitopes lying outside the regions that are mutated in the B.1.351 and B.1.1.7 variants.

The CDR3 regions of human TCRbeta chains were subjected to immunosequencing. In the paper's pipeline: TCRs in the repertoires were matched against a reference library of SARS-CoV-2-specific TCRs that had been generated with the MIRA antigen-specificity platform. Breadth meant the fraction of unique TCRs that were SARS-CoV-2-associated, whereas depth meant the fraction of total T cells that were SARS-CoV-2-associated. Using the MIRA data, each spike-specific TCR was mapped to the spike region that the TCR reacts to and placed in a CD4 or CD8 class. Log10-transformed breadth and depth values were compared by one-way ANOVA with Sidak's multiple comparisons tests. This immuneACCESS table, as held by TCRdb, lists in-frame sequences with V and J called but not all clones. Of the missing ones, under half trace to an unresolved V gene in checked studies; the others have no known cause. That table supplies the V and J calls and clone size; D and trimming were determined from the DNA. The sample table shows 100,000 to 150,000 clones, and around nine tenths are seen once. 7.2% of the sample lies in the top ten.

The germline V gene encodes CDR1 MNHEY and CDR2 SMNVEV (reference sequence). The CDR3, cysteine through phenylalanine, is 17 amino acids long. The CDR3 DNA has 51 bases and is translated from base 1. Trimming leaves V shorter by 6 bases and J shorter by 3 bases, with the junction holding 6 bases beyond the gene matches. What this sample's time point label stands for: baseline before first vaccination. The vaccinee samples were drawn from two UK trials, COV001 and COV002, one of which was a single-blind randomized controlled phase 2/3 trial testing AZD1222 (ChAdOx1 nCoV-19) in healthy adults. Trial participant PBMC samples were collected at day 0 and day 28 after the second dose for TCRbeta chain sequencing.

The chain was built from TRBV27 and TRBJ2-1; the central 15 bases match TRBD2. Sample: peripheral blood, taken on day 0 of AZD1222 vaccination. The clonotype comes from an adult in good health. The CDR3 amino acid sequence is: CASRLGTSGRRYNEQFF. The DNA sequence is given as TGTGCCAGCAGACTTGGGACTAGCGGGAGGCGCTACAATGAGCAGTTCTTC.